The 29 T cell receptor beta chains in this list originate from one sample, sequenced in a study of monozygotic twins with inflammatory bowel disease. TCRdb reprocessed the 5' RACE reads, keeping one entry per CDR3 protein, no DNA. This specimen shows 310,000 or so distinct CDR3 sequences; the ten leading clones hold over 2%. Specimen: blood. These receptors originate from a human donor with ulcerative colitis or Crohn's disease, or a healthy co-twin of an affected twin (not recorded which).

This sequence joins TRBV19 and TRBJ2-1. The CDR3 spans 15 residues. Germline CDR1 and CDR2: LNHDA and SQIVND (reference sequence). The CDR3 reads CASSIDDTDYDEQFF.

The V and J genes are TRBV27 and TRBJ2-3; TCRdb calls TRBD2, which cannot be checked without DNA. This CDR3 contains 13 residues. Germline V gene sequence: CDR1 MNHEY, CDR2 SMNVEV (reference sequence). The CDR3 is CASSFGALLSQYF.

J is TRBJ2-1 and V is TRBV29-1; there is no DNA to check the TCRdb D call of TRBD1. Germline V gene lookup returns CDR1 SQVTM and CDR2 ANQGSEA. The CDR3 totals 16 residues. The CDR3 loop is CSVEPGTGAGYNEQFF.

The V call is TRBV6-4, the J call TRBJ2-3; TCRdb calls TRBD2, which cannot be checked without DNA. CDR1 and CDR2 from the germline V gene are MRHNA and SNTAGT. The CDR3 totals 15 residues. The CDR3 is CASAASGGSTDTQYF.

The chain is built from TRBV7-2 and TRBJ2-1; lacking DNA, the TRBD2 call made by TCRdb goes unchecked. Germline V gene data show CDR1 as SGHTA and CDR2 as FQGNSA. There are 16 residues in the CDR3. The CDR3: CASSQTGPRTYNEQFF.

V gene TRBV4-3 combines with J gene TRBJ2-7. Germline V gene sequence: CDR1 LGHNA, CDR2 YSLEER. The length of the CDR3 is 17 residues. The CDR3 reads CASSQAPGEQKLSEQYF.

The chain is built from TRBV12-3 or TRBV12-4 and TRBJ1-2. There are 13 residues in the CDR3. The CDR3 sequence: CATALMTGYGYTF.

The genes are TRBV12-3 or TRBV12-4 and TRBJ1-1. The length of the CDR3 is 13 residues. CDR3 in amino acids: CASSLLVNTEAFF.

The rearrangement uses TRBV28 and TRBJ2-3; lacking DNA, the TRBD2 call made by TCRdb goes unchecked. Germline V CDR1 and CDR2: MDHEN, SYDVKM. This CDR3 is built from 17 residues. CDR3 sequence reads: CASSLKRLAGGPDTQYF.

This rearrangement joins TRBV6-4 to TRBJ2-3; TCRdb selects TRBD2, and the lack of DNA leaves this call unchecked. This CDR3 contains 15 residues. Looked up from germline, CDR1 is MRHNA and CDR2 is SNTAGT. CDR3 protein: CASSDSAGSTDTQYF.

The V call is TRBV2, the J call TRBJ2-7; with no DNA, the TCRdb D assignment of TRBD2 cannot be verified. The germline gives CDR1 SNHLY, CDR2 FYNNEI. The CDR3 totals 14 residues. The CDR3 protein is CASRRREASYEQYF.

This chain joins TRBV20-1 and TRBJ1-3; TCRdb gives TRBD1 as the D gene, but with no DNA this cannot be confirmed. The germline V gene has CDR1 DFQATT and CDR2 SNEGSKA (reference sequence). This CDR3 region has 16 residues. CDR3 sequence reads: CSARVPDRRNGNTIYF.

The rearrangement links TRBV6-4 to TRBJ2-2; without DNA, the TCRdb call of TRBD1 cannot be checked. In germline, CDR1 is MRHNA, CDR2 SNTAGT. This CDR3 contains 15 residues. The CDR3 sequence is CASSEEGSGTGELFF.

The rearrangement joins TRBV7-2 to TRBJ2-2; checking the TCRdb D call of TRBD1 is not possible without DNA. Germline-derived CDR1 and CDR2 are SGHTA and FQGNSA. CDR3 length: 15 amino acids. CDR3: CASSLVAPNTGELFF.

The V call is TRBV19, the J call TRBJ2-3. This CDR3 contains 15 residues. Per the germline V gene, CDR1 is LNHDA and CDR2 is SQIVND (reference sequence). The CDR3 region is CASSIDRFITDTQYF.

J is TRBJ2-3 and V is TRBV20-1; TCRdb picks TRBD2, but there is no DNA to check that call. The V gene's germline CDR1 is DFQATT and CDR2 SNEGSKA (reference sequence). The CDR3 runs to 15 residues. CDR3 region: CSASGTRRSTDTQYF.

This chain links TRBV7-2 with TRBJ1-5; TCRdb indicates TRBD1, and absent DNA this call remains unverified. The CDR3 is 16 amino acids. Germline V gives CDR1 SGHTA, CDR2 FQGNSA. The CDR3 loop is CASSSDRDRLHQPQHF. Looking up the rest from reference TRBV7-2 and TRBJ1-5 gives the full variable domain: GAGVSQSPSNKVTEKGKDVELRCDPISGHTALYWYRQSLGQGLEFLIYFQGNSAPDKSGLPSDRFSAERTGGSVSTLTIQRTQQEDSAVYLCASSSDRDRLHQPQHFGDGTRLSIL.

This chain links TRBV5-1 with TRBJ2-5; lacking DNA, the TRBD1 call made by TCRdb goes unchecked. Germline V gives CDR1 SGHRS, CDR2 YFSETQ. CDR3 length: 16 residues. This CDR3 is CASSRRGEGVQETQYF.

The rearrangement uses TRBV5-1 and TRBJ1-1. The CDR3 is made up of 12 amino acids. Looked up from germline, CDR1 is SGHRS and CDR2 is YFSETQ. The CDR3: CASSQLDTEAFF.

The chain has TRBV20-1 and TRBJ2-1; absent DNA, TCRdb's TRBD1 call cannot be checked. Germline CDR1 DFQATT, CDR2 SNEGSKA (reference sequence). The CDR3 length is 14 residues. The CDR3 loop is CSAIDRVRYNEQFF.

This chain connects TRBV28 to TRBJ2-2; TCRdb designates TRBD2, a call that cannot be tested without DNA. From germline, CDR1 is MDHEN and CDR2 SYDVKM. There are 16 residues in the CDR3. CDR3: CASRPRSRGNTGELFF.

The genes are TRBV27 and TRBJ1-1; TCRdb's D call, TRBD1, is unchecked because there is no DNA. Per germline, CDR1 MNHEY and CDR2 SMNVEV (reference sequence). The CDR3 has 14 amino acids. The CDR3 sequence is CASSFRPVDTEAFF.

The chain recombines TRBV5-1 with TRBJ2-2; TCRdb's D call of TRBD1 is untestable without DNA. The germline V gene has CDR1 SGHRS and CDR2 YFSETQ. The CDR3 covers 19 residues. Here the CDR3 reads CASSLIPPGAGMSDGELFF.

The chain employs TRBV15 and TRBJ1-1; TCRdb's D gene call, TRBD1, goes unchecked for lack of DNA. The CDR3 is 18 residues long. Per the germline V gene, CDR1 is LNHNV and CDR2 is YYDKDF (reference sequence). The CDR3 sequence: CATSRDIGRVYGNTEAFF.

Here the CDR3 reads CASSLAQEGSQFF. The V call is TRBV7-7, the J call TRBJ2-1. The germline V gene has CDR1 SSHAT and CDR2 FNYEAQ (reference sequence). CDR3 length equals 13 residues.

The chain employs TRBV30 and TRBJ2-1; TCRdb indicates TRBD1, and absent DNA this call remains unverified. The V gene's germline CDR1 is GTSNPN and CDR2 SVGIG (reference sequence). The CDR3 extends over 16 amino acids. CDR3: CAWASPGSRPNNEQFF.

J is TRBJ1-2 and V is TRBV10-3; TCRdb's D call of TRBD1 is untestable without DNA. Germline V gene sequence: CDR1 ENHRY, CDR2 SYGVKD. The CDR3 totals 16 residues. CDR3 loop: CAISESNAAGGYGYTF.

The gene calls are TRBV29-1 and TRBJ2-7; no DNA is available, so the TRBD2 call from TCRdb remains unchecked. Germline CDR1 and CDR2: SQVTM and ANQGSEA. This CDR3 is built from 16 residues. CDR3: CSVVWIAGPHGYEQYF.

The CDR3 sequence: CASSLEQGTDAFF. This sequence joins TRBV12-3 or TRBV12-4 and TRBJ1-1; the TCRdb D gene call, TRBD1, has no DNA to confirm it. This CDR3 is built from 13 residues.